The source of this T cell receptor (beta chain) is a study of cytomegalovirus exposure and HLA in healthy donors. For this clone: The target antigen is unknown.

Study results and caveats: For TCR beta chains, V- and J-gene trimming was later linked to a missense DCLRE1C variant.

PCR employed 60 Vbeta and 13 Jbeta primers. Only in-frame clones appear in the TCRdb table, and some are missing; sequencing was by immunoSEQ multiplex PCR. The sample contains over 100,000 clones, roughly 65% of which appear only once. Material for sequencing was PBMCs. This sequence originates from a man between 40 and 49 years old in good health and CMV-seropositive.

The CDR3 DNA reads TGTGCCAGCAGCATCCTAGGGGCAACTAATGAAAAACTGTTTTTT. Amino acid sequence: CASSILGATNEKLFF. The rearrangement joins TRBV9 to TRBJ1-4, with a possible D match to TRBD1 (5 bases). Trimming pared 4 bases from V and 0 bases from J, leaving 10 bases between. Germline-derived CDR1 and CDR2 are SGDLS and YYNGEE. The CDR3 consists of 15 residues.